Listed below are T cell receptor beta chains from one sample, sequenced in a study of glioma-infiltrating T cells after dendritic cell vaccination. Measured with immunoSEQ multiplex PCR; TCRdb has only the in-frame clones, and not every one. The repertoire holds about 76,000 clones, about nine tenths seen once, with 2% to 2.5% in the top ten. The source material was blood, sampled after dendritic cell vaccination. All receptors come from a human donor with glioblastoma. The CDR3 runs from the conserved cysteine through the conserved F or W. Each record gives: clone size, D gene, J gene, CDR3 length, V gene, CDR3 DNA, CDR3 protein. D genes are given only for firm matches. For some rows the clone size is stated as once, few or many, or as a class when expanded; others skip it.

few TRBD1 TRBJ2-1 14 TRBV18 TGTGCCAGCTCACCAAGACAGGGGGTGATTGAGCAGTTCTTC CASSPRQGVIEQFF
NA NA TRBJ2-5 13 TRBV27 TGTGCCAGCAGTCTGTCCTTCGAGTACACCCAGTACTTC CASSLSFEYTQYF
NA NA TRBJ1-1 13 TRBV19 TGTGCCAGTAGCTACCGGGACTCCAATGAAGCTTTCTTT CASSYRDSNEAFF
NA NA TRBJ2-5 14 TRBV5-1 TGCGCCAGCAGCTTGTCGTCCAGTCAAGAGACCCAGTACTTC CASSLSSSQETQYF
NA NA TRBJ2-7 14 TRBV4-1 TGCGCCAGCAGCCAAGAGACAGGGACTCGCGAGCAGTACTTC CASSQETGTREQYF
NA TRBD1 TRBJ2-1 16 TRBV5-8 TGTGCCAGCAGCTTTTTGAAGGGACAGGGGTACAATGAGCAGTTCTTC CASSFLKGQGYNEQFF
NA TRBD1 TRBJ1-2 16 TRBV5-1 TGCGCCAGCAGCTTGGACGGTACAGGGACAGGCTATGGCTACACCTTC CASSLDGTGTGYGYTF
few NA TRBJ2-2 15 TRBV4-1 TGCGCCAGCAGCCCTTCCAAAAGCGCTATCGGGGAGCTGTTTTTT CASSPSKSAIGELFF
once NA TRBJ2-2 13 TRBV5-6 TGTGCCAGCAGCTCTACTTACACCGGGGAGCTGTTTTTT CASSSTYTGELFF
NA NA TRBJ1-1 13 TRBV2 TGTGCCAGCAGTGACGGGAGATACACTGAAGCTTTCTTT CASSDGRYTEAFF
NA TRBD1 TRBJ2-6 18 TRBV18 TGTGCCAGCTCACCTTTAGGGACAGCGAGCTCTGGGGCCAACGTCCTGACTTTC CASSPLGTASSGANVLTF
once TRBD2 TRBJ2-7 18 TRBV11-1 TGTGCCAGCAGCTTAACTACCGGGACTAGCGGGGTCTCCTACGAGCAGTACTTC CASSLTTGTSGVSYEQYF
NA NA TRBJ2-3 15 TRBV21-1 TGTGCCAGCACCGAGCGGGGGGGTCACACAGATACGCAGTATTTT CASTERGGHTDTQYF
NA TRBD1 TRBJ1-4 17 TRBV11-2 TGTGCCAGCAGCCCAGGGGTTAGGGGGCCAACTAATGAAAAACTGTTTTTT CASSPGVRGPTNEKLFF
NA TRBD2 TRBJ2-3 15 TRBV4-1 TGCGCCAGCAGCTACGGGCTAGCGGGAGTAGATACGCAGTATTTT CASSYGLAGVDTQYF
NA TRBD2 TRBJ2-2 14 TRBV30 TGTGCCTGGAGTGTGACGGGAGGGGACGGCGAGCTGTTTTTT CAWSVTGGDGELFF
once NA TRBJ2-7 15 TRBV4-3 TGCGCCAGCAGCCAAGAACACTGGAGCTCCTACGAGCAGTACTTC CASSQEHWSSYEQYF
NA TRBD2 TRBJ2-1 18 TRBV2 TGTGCCAGCAGCAGATTTAGCGGGGGGGTCTCTCTTCAGAATGAGCAGTTCTTC CASSRFSGGVSLQNEQFF
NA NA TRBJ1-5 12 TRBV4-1 TGCGCCAGCAGCCAAGCTAATCAGCCCCAGCATTTT CASSQANQPQHF
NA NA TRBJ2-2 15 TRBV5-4 TGTGCCAGCAGCTTGGGCGGGTGGTACACCGGGGAGCTGTTTTTT CASSLGGWYTGELFF
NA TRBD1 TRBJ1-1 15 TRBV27 TGCGCCAGCAGTCCCGGGGACAGGTTGAACACTGAAGCTTTCTTT CASSPGDRLNTEAFF
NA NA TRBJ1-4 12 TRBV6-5 TGTGCCAGCAGGGGAGACTCTATAAAACTGTTTTTT CASRGDSIKLFF
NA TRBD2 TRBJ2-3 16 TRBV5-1 TGCGCCAGCAGCTCTCTAGCGGGAGTTATAACAGATACGCAGTATTTT CASSSLAGVITDTQYF
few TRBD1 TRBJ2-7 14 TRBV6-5 TGTGCCAGCAGTTACGCGGACAGGGGTTACGAGCAGTACTTC CASSYADRGYEQYF
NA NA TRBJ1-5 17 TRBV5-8 TGTGCCAGCAGCTTGGAAGGACATAGGATCAGCAATCAGCCCCAGCATTTT CASSLEGHRISNQPQHF
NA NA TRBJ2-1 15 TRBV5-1 TGCGCCAGCAGCGTACAGGGAGCAACCTACAATGAGCAGTTCTTC CASSVQGATYNEQFF
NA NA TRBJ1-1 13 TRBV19 TGTGCCAGTACCCCCAAGGGGGACACTGAAGCTTTCTTT CASTPKGDTEAFF
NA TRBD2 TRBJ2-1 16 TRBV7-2 TGTGCCAGCAGCCAACGGACTAGCGGGGGGGTAAATGAGCAGTTCTTC CASSQRTSGGVNEQFF
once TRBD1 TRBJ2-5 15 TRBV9 TGTGCCAGCAGCCTTATCACAGGGGGCCAAGAGACCCAGTACTTC CASSLITGGQETQYF
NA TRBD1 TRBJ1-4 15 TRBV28 TGTGCCAGCAGTGCCCCGACAGGGGGCAATGAAAAACTGTTTTTT CASSAPTGGNEKLFF
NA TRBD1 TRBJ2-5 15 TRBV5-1 TGCGCCAGCAGCTTGAAGGGACAGGGGATTGAGACCCAGTACTTC CASSLKGQGIETQYF
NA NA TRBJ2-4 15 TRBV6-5 TGTGCCAGCAGTTACTCGGGGGGAACCAAAAACATTCAGTACTTC CASSYSGGTKNIQYF
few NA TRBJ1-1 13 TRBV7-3 TGTGCCAGCAGCTTAAGAGGGGGTGGTGAAGCTTTCTTT CASSLRGGGEAFF
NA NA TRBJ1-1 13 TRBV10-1 TGCGCCAGCAGCTCTGACAGTTACACTGAAGCTTTCTTT CASSSDSYTEAFF
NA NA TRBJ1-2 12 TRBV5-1 TGCGCCAGCAGCTTGGGGAGCTATGGCTACACCTTC CASSLGSYGYTF
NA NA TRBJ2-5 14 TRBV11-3 TGTGCCAGCAGCTCTGGCCCGAATCAAGAGACCCAGTACTTC CASSSGPNQETQYF
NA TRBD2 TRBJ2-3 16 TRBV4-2 TGTGCCAGCAGCCAAGATCTTTCTAGCGGGAGAGGTACGCAGTATTTT CASSQDLSSGRGTQYF
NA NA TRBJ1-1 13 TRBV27 TGTGCCAGCAGTTTACATGGGGCTTCTGAAGCTTTCTTT CASSLHGASEAFF
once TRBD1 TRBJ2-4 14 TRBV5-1 TGCGCCAGCAGCTACGGGACAGGGGCAAACATTCAGTACTTC CASSYGTGANIQYF
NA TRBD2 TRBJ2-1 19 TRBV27 TGTGCCAGCAGTTACCAGACTAGCGGGGGGGCCGGGCCCTACAATGAGCAGTTCTTC CASSYQTSGGAGPYNEQFF
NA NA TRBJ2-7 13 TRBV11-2 TGTGCCAGCAGCCCGGCGGGGCGCTACGAGCAGTACTTC CASSPAGRYEQYF
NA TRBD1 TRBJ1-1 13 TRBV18 TGTGCCAACAAAGACAGGGTGAACACTGAAGCTTTCTTT CANKDRVNTEAFF
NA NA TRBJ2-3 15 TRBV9 TGTGCCAGCAGCGTAGGCAGGCCAAGCACAGATACGCAGTATTTT CASSVGRPSTDTQYF
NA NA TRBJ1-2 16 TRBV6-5 TGTGCCAGCAGTTCCTCCGACAGGCCCGCTAACTATGGCTACACCTTC CASSSSDRPANYGYTF
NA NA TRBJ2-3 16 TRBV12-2 TGTGCAAGTCGCACCTCTAGCGGGAGGGCCCCAGATACGCAGTATTTT CASRTSSGRAPDTQYF
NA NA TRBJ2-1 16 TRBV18 TGTGCCAGCTCCCCCCCCCTCGTGAGCTCCTACAATGAGCAGTTCTTC CASSPPLVSSYNEQFF
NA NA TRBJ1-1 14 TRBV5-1 TGCGCCAGCAGCTTGGGGAGGGTTGGGACTGAAGCTTTCTTT CASSLGRVGTEAFF
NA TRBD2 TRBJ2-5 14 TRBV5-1 TGCGCCAGCAGCCGCGGGGGGAGCGAAGAGACCCAGTACTTC CASSRGGSEETQYF
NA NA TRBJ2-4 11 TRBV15 TGTGCCACCAGCACTGAAAACATTCAGTACTTC CATSTENIQYF
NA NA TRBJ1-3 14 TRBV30 TGTGCCTGGAGTGTACGTGGCACGGGAAACACCATATATTTT CAWSVRGTGNTIYF
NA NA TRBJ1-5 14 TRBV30 TGTGCCTGGGCGGCCCCCCTTGGGAATCAGCCCCAGCATTTT CAWAAPLGNQPQHF
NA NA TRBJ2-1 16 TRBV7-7 TGTGCCAGCAGCCCAGTGGGGGGGCTTCAGGGCAATGAGCAGTTCTTC CASSPVGGLQGNEQFF